This T cell receptor beta chain was recovered during a study of cytomegalovirus exposure and HLA in healthy donors. Study-wide results and limits: Later, an analysis found that common viral pathogens appeared to be linked with several of the most significant clusters. It was 164 TCR beta chains that were listed as cytomegalovirus-associated.

Use of 60 Vbeta and 13 Jbeta primers characterized the PCR. Here immunoSEQ multiplex PCR was the method, and the copy in TCRdb shows in-frame clones only, minus some. The sample has around 100,000 clones; 60% to 85% are singletons. Trimming shortened V by 0 bases and J by 6 bases, and 12 bases separated the two germline ends. The CDR3 consists of 14 residues. Germline V gene data show CDR1 as SNHLY and CDR2 as FYNNEI. As concerns this clone: Its antigen is still unknown.

The sequence derives from a female donor in good health and CMV-seropositive. The specimen was PBMCs. J is TRBJ2-7 and V is TRBV2; perhaps TRBD2 as D (6 bases). CDR3 sequence: CASSEALMGGEQYF. The CDR3 DNA sequence: TGTGCCAGCAGTGAAGCGCTTATGGGAGGCGAGCAGTACTTC.